This passage covers 18 T cell receptor beta chains from one sample sequenced in a study of blood T cell repertoires in COVID-19 (dated by TCRdb to 2020 to 2022). Preparation of the library involved the immunoSEQ multiplex PCR assay. This is the immuneACCESS table as TCRdb keeps it, with only in-frame sequences that have V and J called. A part of the clones is gone; compared with another copy, unresolved V genes explain less than half, and the rest is unexplained. In this sample the table shows about 270,000 clones, about 89% of which occur a single time. Jointly, the top ten make up approximately 9.7% of the sample. Material: peripheral blood. Receptors originate from a man in his forties or fifties with active or convalescent COVID-19.

The V call is TRBV28, the J call TRBJ1-6; a weak D match, TRBD1 (6 bases). The CDR3 is 14 residues long. V dropped 7 bases and J dropped 9 bases, with 16 bases sitting between them. CDR1 MDHEN and CDR2 SYDVKM come from the germline V gene. CDR3 nucleotides: TGTGCCAGCAATCGGGGGGCGATAGGTTCACCCCTCCACTTT. Protein product: CASNRGAIGSPLHF.

This clone was found a few times. Other DNA sequences in this specimen translate into the identical CDR3. The J gene is TRBJ2-7, the V gene TRBV12-5; 7 positions agree with TRBD1. Per germline, CDR1 LGHNT and CDR2 FRNRAP. After removal of 3 bases from V and 2 bases from J, the junction contained 1 base not matched to a gene. This CDR3 has 13 amino acids. The CDR3, as DNA: TGTGCTAGTGGTTTAGGGGGCCCCTACGAGCAGTACTTC. Protein: CASGLGGPYEQYF.

V usage is TRBV18 and J usage is TRBJ2-3, with TRBD2 identical over 11 bases. The V gene's germline CDR1 is KGHSH and CDR2 LQKENI. V lost 3 bases to trimming and J lost 4 bases; unmatched junction nucleotides: 3. CDR3 length: 15 amino acids. DNA for the CDR3: TGTGCCAGCTCACCGGTAGCGGGAGGGGCAGATACGCAGTATTTT. Its protein product is CASSPVAGGADTQYF.

The rearrangement uses TRBV5-1 and TRBJ2-5; TRBD1 is a possible D gene (5 bases). V lost 7 bases, J lost 2 bases, and 15 bases lay in between. The CDR3 runs 14 residues. Germline V gives CDR1 SGHRS, CDR2 YFSETQ. The CDR3 loop reads CASARGGTQETQYF. CDR3 sequence (DNA): TGCGCCAGCGCAAGGGGTGGAACGCAAGAGACCCAGTACTTC.

The chain combines TRBV10-1 with TRBJ2-3, with D possibly being TRBD2 (6 bases). The germline CDR1 and CDR2 sequences are WNHNN and SYGVQD (reference sequence). CDR3 length: 14 residues. Trimming took 2 bases from V and 6 from J, leaving 12 bases between them. The CDR3 protein is CASSEGRLSDTQYF. The CDR3 coding sequence is TGCGCCAGCAGTGAGGGGAGGCTTTCGGATACGCAGTATTTT.

The CDR3 region has the DNA TGCAGCGCTCAGGGTCTCCGTGGAAACACCATATATTTT. Translation gives CSAQGLRGNTIYF. The genes are TRBV29-1 and TRBJ1-3; weak D call: TRBD1 (5 bases). This CDR3 has 13 amino acids. The ends were cut back, 7 bases at V and 3 bases at J, with 13 bases in the middle. CDR1 and CDR2 (germline): SQVTM, ANQGSEA.

The V gene is TRBV3-1 (or the pseudogene TRBV3-2), the J gene TRBJ1-5; 7 nucleotides align to TRBD1. With V trimmed by 3 bases and J by 3 bases, 14 bases remained unmatched. Germline CDR1 reads LGHDT; CDR2 reads YNNKEL (reference sequence). There are 18 residues in the CDR3. The CDR3 nucleotides read TGTGCCAGCAGCCACCGGTTGGGGGGACAGAATATCAATCAGCCCCAGCATTTT. Its translation is CASSHRLGGQNINQPQHF.

CDR3 DNA: TGTGCCAGCTCAGAAGCGACAGGGGTCCTTTCCTATGGCTACACCTTC. Translated: CASSEATGVLSYGYTF. The J gene is TRBJ1-2, the V gene TRBV18; 8 bases fit TRBD1. The CDR3 is made up of 16 amino acids. Germline CDR1 is KGHSH and CDR2 is LQKENI. V shed 5 bases and J 4 bases; nucleotides not matched to a gene: 12.

Concerning this clone itself: This specimen includes other DNA sequences encoding the same CDR3. The V call is TRBV11-3, the J call TRBJ2-2, with D perhaps matching TRBD1 (6 bases). Germline CDR1 and CDR2: SGHNT and YENEEA. Deletions cut 5 bases from V and 1 base from J, with 8 bases between. The CDR3 contains 14 residues. This CDR3 is CASSLRGNTGELFF. Written as DNA, the CDR3 is TGTGCCAGCAGCCTCAGGGGGAACACCGGGGAGCTGTTTTTT.

The rearrangement joins TRBV19 to TRBJ2-2; 9 nucleotides match TRBD2. The V segment lost 5 bases and the J segment 4 bases; nucleotides outside the gene matches: 11. CDR3 length equals 17 residues. Germline-derived CDR1 and CDR2 are LNHDA and SQIVND (reference sequence). DNA of the CDR3: TGTGCCAGTAGTCAGGGCGGGGGGGCATCTGGCACCGGGGAGCTGTTTTTT. Translation gives CASSQGGGASGTGELFF.

This rearrangement joins TRBV25-1 to TRBJ2-7, with TRBD1 identical over 7 bases. This CDR3 contains 17 residues. Germline CDR1 and CDR2: MGHDK and SYGVNS. Trimming took 6 bases from V and 7 from J; bases not matched to a gene: 21. CDR3 sequence reads: CASRGEYRGIRSREQYF. The CDR3 DNA is TGTGCCAGCAGGGGGGAATACAGGGGTATACGGTCTCGAGAGCAGTACTTC.

The chain combines TRBV5-4 with TRBJ1-3, with D tentatively TRBD1 (6 bases). The CDR3 runs to 17 residues. Germline CDR1 is SGHNT and CDR2 is YYREEE (reference sequence). Trimming took 0 bases from V and 0 from J, leaving 13 bases between them. The DNA of the CDR3 is TGTGCCAGCAGCTTGGGGGCTACAGGGTACTCTGGAAACACCATATATTTT. This encodes CASSLGATGYSGNTIYF.

In this sample, this clone turned up a few times. V and J are TRBV27 and TRBJ1-6; D remains unclear. Germline V gene sequence: CDR1 MNHEY, CDR2 SMNVEV (reference sequence). The CDR3 spans 14 residues. V shed 8 bases and J shed 8 bases, with 16 bases lying between them. In DNA, the CDR3 is TGTGCCAGCTCGGATTCCATTGGAGATTCACCCCTCCACTTT. Encoded protein: CASSDSIGDSPLHF.

This chain joins TRBV28 and TRBJ2-7; TRBD1 might be the D (6 bases). CDR3 length: 14 residues. Germline CDR1 reads MDHEN; CDR2 reads SYDVKM. Trimming shortened V by 5 bases and J by 9 bases, and 20 bases separated the two germline ends. The CDR3 protein is CASSHQHRAPGQYF. CDR3 DNA: TGTGCCAGCAGTCACCAACACAGGGCCCCCGGGCAGTACTTC.

The rearrangement uses TRBV4-2 and TRBJ2-1; 12 bases fit TRBD2. CDR3 size: 19 residues. V trimming: 0 bases; J trimming: 9 bases; junction bases outside the gene matches: 15. The germline V gene has CDR1 LGHNA and CDR2 YNFKEQ. The CDR3 region is CASSQEGLAGPFTSGEQFF. In DNA form, the CDR3 reads TGTGCCAGCAGCCAAGAAGGACTAGCGGGGCCGTTCACTTCAGGTGAGCAGTTCTTC.

The V call is TRBV24-1, the J call TRBJ2-1; 12 bases line up with TRBD2. Unmatched junction bases numbered 3, after V lost 2 bases and J lost 8 bases. The CDR3 runs 15 residues. Germline V gene data show CDR1 as KGHDR and CDR2 as SFDVKD. The CDR3 spells CATSDSRTSGDEQFF. CDR3 nucleotides: TGTGCCACCAGTGATTCCCGGACTAGCGGGGATGAGCAGTTCTTC.

Here the CDR3 DNA reads TGTGCCAGCACCCAGAAGGCGGGAGCTGGAAACACCATATATTTT. This sequence encodes CASTQKAGAGNTIYF. This sequence joins TRBV6-5 and TRBJ1-3; no clear D. Germline values: CDR1 MNHEY, CDR2 SVGAGI. This CDR3 has 15 residues. Trimming took 7 bases from V and 2 from J, leaving 15 bases between them.

The gene calls are TRBV6-4 and TRBJ1-5; a possible D gene is TRBD1 (5 bases). V dropped 6 bases and J dropped 2 bases, with 14 bases sitting between them. Germline-derived CDR1 and CDR2 are MRHNA and SNTAGT. The CDR3 loop spans 15 amino acids. CDR3 residues: CASRDRQPGNQPQHF. The DNA for the CDR3 is TGTGCCAGCAGGGACCGACAGCCAGGCAATCAGCCCCAGCATTTT.